The 3 T cell receptor beta chains below come from one sample, sequenced in a study of cytomegalovirus exposure and HLA in healthy donors. PCR primers comprised 60 Vbeta and 13 Jbeta primers. Data came from immunoSEQ multiplex PCR; TCRdb stores just in-frame clones and leaves some out. The sample includes some 150,000 clones, nearly 80% seen only once; the top ten take around 1%. The sequencing sample was made of PBMCs. The receptor set was obtained from a male donor in good health and CMV-seronegative.

This clone occurred a few times. This sequence joins TRBV5-4 and TRBJ1-4; 7 bases are shared with TRBD1. The CDR3 runs to 13 residues. Germline CDR1 and CDR2: SGHNT and YYREEE (reference sequence). V lost 2 bases and J lost 8; bases outside the gene matches: 3. As DNA, the CDR3 is TGTGCCAGCAGCTTCGGACAGGAGGAAAAACTGTTTTTT. It codes for CASSFGQEEKLFF. Variable domain in full (rest from reference TRBV5-4 and TRBJ1-4): ETGVTQSPTHLIKTRGQQVTLRCSSQSGHNTVSWYQQALGQGPQFIFQYYREEENGRGNFPPRFSGLQFPNYSSELNVNALELDDSALYLCASSFGQEEKLFFGSGTQLSVL.

The J gene is TRBJ1-3, the V gene TRBV4-1; tentative D call: TRBD1 (6 bases). Germline CDR1 and CDR2: MGHRA and YSYEKL. The CDR3 totals 17 residues. Trimming pared 4 bases from V and 1 base from J, leaving 17 bases between. CDR3 protein: CASSPPPGQVSGNTIYF. DNA of the CDR3: TGCGCCAGCAGCCCACCCCCGGGACAAGTTTCTGGAAACACCATATATTTT.

The CDR3 coding sequence is TGTGCCATCAGTGAGTCATCTCAGGGGGTCTATGGCTACACCTTC. Its translation: CAISESSQGVYGYTF. V is TRBV10-3 and J is TRBJ1-2, with 7 nucleotides matching TRBD1. Germline CDR1 ENHRY, CDR2 SYGVKD. This CDR3 has 15 residues. The ends lost 0 bases at V and 4 bases at J; junction bases unmatched: 5.